The entry that follows covers one T cell receptor beta chain sequence. Antigen: not known. Sequencing used immunoSEQ multiplex PCR; TCRdb keeps in-frame clones, though not all of them. The sample holds about 520,000 clones, 90% to 97% seen once. These data belong to a study of shared clonotypes between healthy human individuals. About the research overall: The people who gave samples were a couple of women and a few men aged 18 to 49. CD4 naive and memory got three plates each, CD8 naive two, CD8 memory one.

Study-wide results and limits: Sample collection involved blood only; tissue repertoires are likely different.

Trimming removed 2 bases from V and 8 bases from J, with 7 bases in between. CDR3 length equals 12 residues. Per germline, CDR1 MDHEN and CDR2 SYDVKM. The specimen was naive CD4+ T cells sorted from blood. Described subset: CD45RA+ positively selected. The TCR sequence derives from a woman in her 30s in good health. This chain joins TRBV28 and TRBJ2-1; no firm D call. This CDR3 reads CASSLRVHEQFF. CDR3 nucleotide sequence: TGTGCCAGCAGTTTACGAGTGCATGAGCAGTTCTTC.